This record concerns one T cell receptor (beta chain) sequence. The antigen is not known. The data originate from a study of T cells after yellow fever vaccination. Whole-study context: Low-cell-number fractions underwent preparation using SMART-Seq v4 Ultra Low Input. Study-wide findings and caveats: Some clonotypes were seen in both the CD4 and the CD8 compartments. These made up a small share and likely arose from convergent recombination.

A single record per CDR3 protein comes from TCRdb applying MiXCR to the 5' RACE reads. The sample lists about 330,000 distinct CDR3 sequences; approximately 4% were seen once. Sequences were derived from PBMCs, sampled 5 days after the yellow fever booster vaccination. The TCR sequence derives from a man aged 18 to 30 who received the YFV17D yellow fever vaccine.

The CDR3 reads CASSHGQSRRPYNSPLHF. As DNA, the CDR3 is TGTGCCAGCAGTCACGGACAGTCAAGAAGGCCCTATAATTCACCCCTCCACTTT. This sequence joins TRBV6-2 or TRBV6-3 and TRBJ1-6; a possible D gene is TRBD1 (6 bases). Germline V lookup: CDR1 MNHEY, CDR2 SVGEGT. There are 18 residues in the CDR3. V was shortened by 5 bases and J by 2 bases, with 19 bases between the two germline ends.